The rows below give T cell receptor beta chains drawn from one sample of a study of graft-versus-host responses after intestinal transplantation. These receptors have no identified antigens. This table comes from immunoSEQ multiplex PCR, and its TCRdb copy is limited to in-frame clones, with some not included. Among approximately 130,000 clones listed, more than 90% were seen once. The sample in question was unstimulated CD4+ T cells sorted from spleen or lymph node cells, obtained before intestinal transplant. The receptors were gathered from a human donor who received an intestinal transplant. Both conserved end residues are part of each CDR3. D genes are given only for firm matches. Where a row states a size, it is once, few, many or the class of an expanded clone; other rows omit it.

abundance: .
v_gene: TRBV6-5
j_gene: TRBJ2-3
d_gene: .
CDR3aa: CASQPGTISTDTQYF
CDR3nt: TGTGCCAGCCAACCGGGGACCATCAGCACAGATACGCAGTATTTT

abundance: few
v_gene: TRBV4-2
j_gene: TRBJ1-1
d_gene: .
CDR3aa: CASSQEGQMNTEAFF
CDR3nt: TGTGCCAGCAGCCAAGAAGGACAGATGAACACTGAAGCTTTCTTT

abundance: .
v_gene: TRBV7-7
j_gene: TRBJ2-1
d_gene: TRBD2
CDR3aa: CASSLGVRLAGVNEQFF
CDR3nt: TGTGCCAGCAGCTTAGGGGTCAGACTAGCGGGGGTGAATGAGCAGTTCTTC

abundance: .
v_gene: TRBV14
j_gene: TRBJ2-7
d_gene: TRBD2
CDR3aa: CASSGAGGAQYF
CDR3nt: TGTGCCAGCAGCGGGGCGGGGGGAGCGCAGTACTTC

abundance: .
v_gene: TRBV11-3
j_gene: TRBJ2-1
d_gene: .
CDR3aa: CASSFQGGYNEQFF
CDR3nt: TGTGCCAGCAGCTTCCAGGGGGGGTACAATGAGCAGTTCTTC

abundance: once
v_gene: TRBV11-2
j_gene: TRBJ2-7
d_gene: TRBD2
CDR3aa: CASSLSWRGITYEQYF
CDR3nt: TGTGCCAGCAGCTTAAGTTGGCGGGGGATTACCTACGAGCAGTACTTC

abundance: .
v_gene: TRBV6-1
j_gene: TRBJ2-3
d_gene: TRBD2
CDR3aa: CASSGRTSGDSRNTQYF
CDR3nt: TGTGCCAGCAGTGGACGGACTAGCGGGGACTCGCGGAATACGCAGTATTTT

abundance: .
v_gene: TRBV11-2
j_gene: TRBJ1-4
d_gene: .
CDR3aa: CASSLTGINEKLFF
CDR3nt: TGTGCCAGCAGCTTAACAGGGATAAATGAAAAACTGTTTTTT

abundance: .
v_gene: TRBV5-6
j_gene: TRBJ1-1
d_gene: TRBD1
CDR3aa: CASSSRTQGFTEAFF
CDR3nt: TGTGCCAGCAGCTCCCGAACACAGGGGTTCACTGAAGCTTTCTTT

abundance: .
v_gene: TRBV5-3
j_gene: TRBJ2-5
d_gene: .
CDR3aa: CARRRRPRETQYF
CDR3nt: TGTGCCAGAAGGAGGCGGCCCCGGGAGACCCAGTACTTC

abundance: .
v_gene: TRBV30
j_gene: TRBJ1-3
d_gene: .
CDR3aa: CAWRGGGTGNTIYF
CDR3nt: TGTGCCTGGAGAGGGGGAGGTACTGGAAACACCATATATTTT

abundance: .
v_gene: TRBV11-2
j_gene: TRBJ2-7
d_gene: .
CDR3aa: CASSQGGTRSSYEQYF
CDR3nt: TGTGCCAGCAGCCAAGGGGGGACACGGAGCTCCTACGAGCAGTACTTC

abundance: few
v_gene: TRBV5-1
j_gene: TRBJ2-5
d_gene: .
CDR3aa: CASSWEETQYF
CDR3nt: TGCGCCAGCAGCTGGGAAGAGACCCAGTACTTC

abundance: .
v_gene: TRBV6-1
j_gene: TRBJ2-3
d_gene: .
CDR3aa: CASSVGQGGGDTQYF
CDR3nt: TGTGCCAGCAGTGTCGGTCAGGGGGGAGGAGATACGCAGTATTTT

abundance: .
v_gene: TRBV9
j_gene: TRBJ1-2
d_gene: .
CDR3aa: CASSVGDYGYTF
CDR3nt: TGTGCCAGCAGCGTAGGCGACTATGGCTACACCTTC

abundance: .
v_gene: TRBV9
j_gene: TRBJ2-2
d_gene: .
CDR3aa: CASSVGGSNTGELFF
CDR3nt: TGTGCCAGCAGCGTAGGCGGATCGAACACCGGGGAGCTGTTTTTT

abundance: once
v_gene: TRBV30
j_gene: TRBJ2-1
d_gene: TRBD2
CDR3aa: CAWSSGGAGNEQFF
CDR3nt: TGTGCCTGGAGTAGCGGGGGGGCCGGGAATGAGCAGTTCTTC

abundance: .
v_gene: TRBV25-1
j_gene: TRBJ1-6
d_gene: .
CDR3aa: CASSENGEAYNSPLHF
CDR3nt: TGTGCCAGCAGTGAGAATGGAGAGGCCTATAATTCACCCCTCCACTTT

abundance: .
v_gene: TRBV5-1
j_gene: TRBJ2-1
d_gene: TRBD2
CDR3aa: CASSTLAGGLEQFF
CDR3nt: TGCGCCAGCAGCACACTAGCGGGGGGGCTTGAGCAGTTCTTC

abundance: once
v_gene: TRBV5-5
j_gene: TRBJ2-5
d_gene: TRBD2
CDR3aa: CASSWEGLAGLKETQYF
CDR3nt: TGTGCCAGCAGCTGGGAGGGGTTAGCGGGGTTAAAAGAGACCCAGTACTTC

abundance: .
v_gene: TRBV9
j_gene: TRBJ2-5
d_gene: .
CDR3aa: CASSVAGSGQETQYF
CDR3nt: TGTGCCAGCAGCGTAGCGGGGTCAGGGCAAGAGACCCAGTACTTC

abundance: .
v_gene: TRBV6-1
j_gene: TRBJ2-3
d_gene: .
CDR3aa: CASYGPVPSTDTQYF
CDR3nt: TGTGCCAGCTACGGGCCCGTCCCCAGCACAGATACGCAGTATTTT